Below, 7 T cell receptor beta chains from the same sample are listed, as sequenced in a study of T cells after yellow fever vaccination. TCRdb processed the 5' RACE reads anew with MiXCR; each CDR3 protein has one entry. The repertoire holds 90,000 to 130,000 distinct CDR3 sequences, more than 7.5% seen once, with 25% in the top ten. The specimen comprised CD8+ T cells sorted from PBMCs, sampled 45 days after the yellow fever booster vaccination. The source of these receptors is a man between 25 and 39 years old who received the YFV17D yellow fever vaccine.

This clonotype was picked up a small number of times. The chain combines TRBV4-2 with TRBJ2-7; 9 nucleotides match TRBD2. This CDR3 comprises 15 residues. The V segment lost 0 bases and the J segment 2 bases; nucleotides outside the gene matches: 2. The V gene's germline CDR1 is LGHNA and CDR2 YNFKEQ. CDR3 nucleotide sequence: TGTGCCAGCAGCCAAGAGCGGGGGGGGGCCTACGAGCAGTACTTC. Residues: CASSQERGGAYEQYF.

The chain has TRBV24-1 and TRBJ2-1; D unclear. Deletions cut 4 bases from V and 13 bases from J, with 13 bases between. Germline V gives CDR1 KGHDR, CDR2 SFDVKD. CDR3 length equals 12 residues. The CDR3 nucleotides read TGTGCCACCAGTGACTCAGACCGGAGTCAGTTCTTC. Its translation is CATSDSDRSQFF.

This clonotype was counted at least ten times. This chain links TRBV29-1 with TRBJ2-1, with 11 bases fitting TRBD2. J was trimmed by 5 bases and V by 1 base; bases with no gene match: 13. The CDR3 covers 18 residues. Germline V gene sequence: CDR1 SQVTM, CDR2 ANQGSEA. CDR3: CSVEVPWTSGSHHNEQFF. CDR3 bases: TGCAGCGTTGAAGTCCCATGGACTAGCGGGTCGCACCACAATGAGCAGTTCTTC.

This clonotype was seen a handful of times. The chain joins TRBV5-1 to TRBJ2-1; 10 bases fit TRBD2. With V trimmed by 4 bases and J by 7 bases, 8 bases remained unmatched. This CDR3 has 15 amino acids. The germline gives CDR1 SGHRS, CDR2 YFSETQ. The CDR3 DNA is TGCGCCAGCAGCGGGGAGGGACTAGCGAGTAATGAGCAGTTCTTC. Protein sequence: CASSGEGLASNEQFF.

This clonotype was counted between two and nine times. The chain combines TRBV14 with TRBJ2-1; 12 positions match TRBD2. In germline, CDR1 is SGHDN, CDR2 FVKESK. The CDR3 length is 17 residues. V was pared by 4 bases and J by 0 bases, with 4 bases of the junction left unmatched. As DNA, the CDR3 is TGTGCCAGCAGCCTAGGACTAGCGGGATTCTCCTACAATGAGCAGTTCTTC. Its protein is CASSLGLAGFSYNEQFF.

This clonotype has ten or more counts. The V and J genes are TRBV2 and TRBJ2-2; possible D gene TRBD1, 6 bases. CDR1 is SNHLY and CDR2 is FYNNEI in the germline V gene. Trimming cost V 6 bases and J 0 bases, with 11 bases left between them. The CDR3 consists of 15 residues. The CDR3 coding sequence is TGTGCCAGCAGGAGGGGGTACGCGAACACCGGGGAGCTGTTTTTT. This gives the protein CASRRGYANTGELFF.

This clonotype has only a few counts. The chain combines TRBV4-3 with TRBJ2-2; 9 nucleotides align to TRBD2. V gave up 0 bases and J gave up 2 bases; unmatched junction bases: 10. The CDR3 length is 19 residues. Germline CDR1 reads LGHNA; CDR2 reads YSLEER. The CDR3 bases are TGCGCCAGCAGCCAAGATAGCCTAGCGGGAACGGTAAACACCGGGGAGCTGTTTTTT. Translating it yields CASSQDSLAGTVNTGELFF.